These 29 T cell receptor beta chains originate from one sample sequenced in a study of OX40 agonist ivuxolimab in advanced cancers. Here immunoSEQ multiplex PCR was the method, and the copy in TCRdb shows in-frame clones only, minus some. This sample has 43,000 or so clones, with roughly 86% found just once. The sequenced sample was CD4+ or CD8+ T cells sorted from blood, obtained in a trial of the OX40 agonist ivuxolimab. The receptors stem from an adult with an advanced solid tumor such as melanoma, head and neck, liver or kidney cancer.

This chain joins TRBV4-1 and TRBJ2-5; D is unclear. The V gene lost 0 bases and the J gene lost 6 bases, with 11 bases spanning the gap. The CDR3 length is 14 residues. Germline CDR1 reads MGHRA; CDR2 reads YSYEKL. This chain's CDR3 is CASSQEGRKKTQYF. The CDR3 DNA sequence: TGCGCCAGCAGCCAAGAGGGCCGGAAAAAGACCCAGTACTTC.

This clone is medium-sized. The chain carries TRBV5-1 and TRBJ2-7; the match to TRBD1 covers 11 bases. V lost 3 bases, J lost 2 bases, and 4 bases stayed unmatched. Germline V gene lookup returns CDR1 SGHRS and CDR2 YFSETQ. The CDR3 spans 15 residues. CDR3 residues: CASSSSGQGAYEQYF. Written as DNA, the CDR3 is TGCGCCAGCAGCTCCTCGGGACAGGGGGCCTACGAGCAGTACTTC.

The J gene is TRBJ1-4, the V gene TRBV7-6, with D unresolved. Germline loops: CDR1 SGHVS, CDR2 FNYEAQ. V lost 4 bases and J 4 bases, leaving 7 bases between the germline ends. CDR3 length equals 13 residues. The CDR3 sequence is CASSYDNNEKLFF. Written as DNA, the CDR3 is TGTGCCAGCAGCTACGACAATAATGAAAAACTGTTTTTT.

The chain links TRBV2 to TRBJ1-6, with a possible D match to TRBD1 (6 bases). Trimming pared 7 bases from V and 10 bases from J, leaving 20 bases between. Germline-derived CDR1 and CDR2 are SNHLY and FYNNEI. This CDR3 has 15 residues. CDR3 DNA sequence: TGTGCCAGCATGGCAGGGCCCAGGGGAAAGTCACCCCTCCACTTT. It is translated as CASMAGPRGKSPLHF.

This clone was counted once. This rearrangement joins TRBV9 to TRBJ2-1; 10 nucleotides align to TRBD2. The CDR3 covers 15 residues. CDR1 and CDR2 (germline): SGDLS, YYNGEE. J lost 7 bases, V lost 2 bases, and 6 bases had no gene match. The CDR3 loop is CASSVLAGDRNEQFF. CDR3 bases: TGTGCCAGCAGCGTGCTAGCGGGAGATAGGAATGAGCAGTTCTTC. Combining the CDR3 with reference TRBV9 and TRBJ2-1 gives the whole variable domain DSGVTQTPKHLITATGQRVTLRCSPRSGDLSVYWYQQSLDQGLQFLIQYYNGEERAKGNILERFSAQQFPDLHSELNLSSLELGDSALYFCASSVLAGDRNEQFFGPGTRLTVL.

This clone was counted once. The rearrangement links TRBV6-6 to TRBJ1-5; 11 bases align to TRBD1. CDR1 is MNHNY, CDR2 SVGAGI, per germline (reference sequence). Germline trimming cut 6 bases from V and 6 bases from J; bases unmatched to any gene: 7. The CDR3 runs 15 residues. The CDR3 loop reads CASRLGQGVSQPQHF. CDR3 bases: TGTGCCAGCAGGCTGGGACAGGGGGTAAGTCAGCCCCAGCATTTT.

The chain has TRBV4-3 and TRBJ2-7; D may be TRBD1 (6 bases). Trimming removed 0 bases from V and 2 bases from J, with 17 bases in between. The length of the CDR3 is 17 residues. Germline V lookup: CDR1 LGHNA, CDR2 YSLEER. DNA of the CDR3: TGCGCCAGCAGCCAAGATCGGTTCGGACAGCCGGCCTACGAGCAGTACTTC. Amino acids: CASSQDRFGQPAYEQYF.

The chain is built from TRBV6-6 and TRBJ2-1; 8 bases line up with TRBD2. Per the germline V gene, CDR1 is MNHNY and CDR2 is SVGAGI (reference sequence). The CDR3 extends over 12 amino acids. With V trimmed by 8 bases and J by 7 bases, 4 bases remained unmatched. CDR3 sequence reads: CASLAGYNEQFF. CDR3 coding DNA: TGTGCCAGCTTAGCGGGGTATAATGAGCAGTTCTTC.

The chain employs TRBV9 and TRBJ1-2; D remains unclear. Between the trimmed V and J ends, which lost 0 bases and 5 bases, there was a span of 17 bases. Per germline, CDR1 SGDLS and CDR2 YYNGEE. This CDR3 has 16 amino acids. CDR3 in DNA: TGTGCCAGCAGCGTAGCTGACACCCTTGGAGTATATGGCTACACCTTC. Residues: CASSVADTLGVYGYTF.

This clone was recorded once. CDR3 DNA sequence: TGTGCCAGCAGTTTAGGGAGCCCCCACTCCTACGAGCAGTACTTC. Its protein is CASSLGSPHSYEQYF. V gene TRBV27 combines with J gene TRBJ2-7; D may be TRBD2 (5 bases). Germline CDR1 reads MNHEY; CDR2 reads SMNVEV (reference sequence). Trimming shortened V by 2 bases and J by 0 bases, and 11 bases separated the two germline ends. This CDR3 is built from 15 residues.

The genes are TRBV7-9 and TRBJ2-1; weak D call: TRBD1 (6 bases). This CDR3 is 15 amino acids long. The V end was cut by 5 bases, the J end by 8 bases, with 19 bases between. Germline lookup yields CDR1 SEHNR and CDR2 FQNEAQ (reference sequence). CDR3 residues: CASSPPEQGAYEQFF. As DNA, the CDR3 is TGTGCCAGCAGCCCCCCGGAACAGGGAGCGTATGAGCAGTTCTTC.

The CDR3 DNA reads as TGTGCCAGCAGTTTAGGGGGGGACAATGAGCAGTTCTTC. Its protein product is CASSLGGDNEQFF. The chain couples TRBV6-5 to TRBJ2-1; possible D gene TRBD2, 7 bases. Germline V CDR1 and CDR2: MNHEY, SVGAGI. Trimming removed 4 bases from V and 5 bases from J, with 9 bases in between. The length of the CDR3 is 13 residues.

V and J are TRBV15 and TRBJ2-2, with a weak D call TRBD2 (6 bases). The CDR3 sequence is 16 residues long. The germline gives CDR1 LNHNV, CDR2 YYDKDF (reference sequence). Trimming shortened V by 5 bases and J by 3 bases, and 16 bases separated the two germline ends. CDR3 amino acids: CATSAITGLYTGELFF. The CDR3 DNA reads as TGTGCCACCAGCGCCATAACGGGACTCTACACCGGGGAGCTGTTTTTT.

The chain couples TRBV4-2 to TRBJ2-1, with 7 bases fitting TRBD2. The CDR3 sequence is 15 residues long. V gave up 0 bases and J gave up 7 bases; unmatched junction bases: 6. The germline gives CDR1 LGHNA, CDR2 YNFKEQ. DNA for the CDR3: TGTGCCAGCAGCCAAGATGTGCCAGCGGGAAATGAGCAGTTCTTC. Translation: CASSQDVPAGNEQFF.

V and J are TRBV7-9 and TRBJ2-5, with no clear D. CDR1 SEHNR and CDR2 FQNEAQ come from the germline V gene (reference sequence). The CDR3 spans 15 residues. Trimming took 5 bases from V and 1 from J, leaving 14 bases between them. The CDR3 region has the DNA TGTGCCAGCAGCCTCAGGATGGCCAGCCAAGAGACCCAGTACTTC. Encoded protein: CASSLRMASQETQYF. Complete variable domain (other parts from reference TRBV7-9 and TRBJ2-5): DTGVSQNPRHKITKRGQNVTFRCDPISEHNRLYWYRQTLGQGPEFLTYFQNEAQLEKSRLLSDRFSAERPKGSFSTLEIQRTEQGDSAMYLCASSLRMASQETQYFGPGTRLLVL.

V is TRBV5-4 and J is TRBJ2-1, with D tentatively TRBD2 (6 bases). The length of the CDR3 is 12 residues. Trimming removed 3 bases from V and 6 bases from J, with 7 bases in between. The V gene's germline CDR1 is SGHNT and CDR2 YYREEE (reference sequence). The CDR3 loop reads CASSSTSNEQFF. CDR3 nucleotides: TGTGCCAGCAGCTCGACTAGCAATGAGCAGTTCTTC. Full variable domain (missing parts from reference TRBV5-4 and TRBJ2-1): ETGVTQSPTHLIKTRGQQVTLRCSSQSGHNTVSWYQQALGQGPQFIFQYYREEENGRGNFPPRFSGLQFPNYSSELNVNALELDDSALYLCASSSTSNEQFFGPGTRLTVL.

The chain joins TRBV5-6 to TRBJ1-5; D not resolved. Germline V gives CDR1 SGHDT, CDR2 YYEEEE. V dropped 2 bases and J dropped 2 bases, with 11 bases sitting between them. The CDR3 contains 15 residues. CDR3 bases: TGTGCCAGCAGCTTCGAGGGAGCCGGCAATCAGCCCCAGCATTTT. It yields the protein CASSFEGAGNQPQHF.

This chain links TRBV27 with TRBJ2-7; TRBD1 matches at 8 bases. The V gene end was trimmed by 2 bases and the J gene end by 1 base; junction bases not matched to a gene: 4. The CDR3 length is 15 residues. The V gene's germline CDR1 is MNHEY and CDR2 SMNVEV (reference sequence). The CDR3 spells CASSLRRDRSYEQYF. The CDR3 bases are TGTGCCAGCAGTTTACGTAGGGACAGGTCCTACGAGCAGTACTTC.

This chain connects TRBV9 to TRBJ1-5; 9 bases agree with TRBD1. The germline CDR1 and CDR2 sequences are SGDLS and YYNGEE. CDR3 length: 14 residues. The V and J ends lost 2 bases and 6 bases, in that order; junction bases with no gene match: 3. CDR3 loop: CASSVGTGSQPQHF. The CDR3 DNA follows: TGTGCCAGCAGCGTTGGGACAGGGAGTCAGCCCCAGCATTTT. Looking up the rest from reference TRBV9 and TRBJ1-5 gives the full variable domain: DSGVTQTPKHLITATGQRVTLRCSPRSGDLSVYWYQQSLDQGLQFLIQYYNGEERAKGNILERFSAQQFPDLHSELNLSSLELGDSALYFCASSVGTGSQPQHFGDGTRLSIL.

The rearrangement uses TRBV29-1 and TRBJ2-7, with a weak D call TRBD1 (6 bases). This CDR3 spans 13 amino acids. V lost 5 bases, J lost 4 bases, and 15 bases lay in between. The germline V gene has CDR1 SQVTM and CDR2 ANQGSEA. In nucleotides, the CDR3 is TGCAGCGTTATTATGGCAGGGACATACGAGCAGTACTTC. This gives the protein CSVIMAGTYEQYF.

The chain couples TRBV29-1 to TRBJ1-1; D remains unclear. The CDR3 extends over 11 amino acids. The ends were cut back, 4 bases at V and 1 base at J, with 4 bases in the middle. The germline V gene has CDR1 SQVTM and CDR2 ANQGSEA. CDR3 nucleotides: TGCAGCGTTGGAGAGAACACTGAAGCTTTCTTT. Its protein is CSVGENTEAFF.

This chain joins TRBV15 and TRBJ2-3; D is possibly TRBD2 (5 bases). The germline gives CDR1 LNHNV, CDR2 YYDKDF (reference sequence). CDR3 length: 15 residues. The germline V and J ends were trimmed by 1 base and 3 bases, with 11 bases remaining between them. CDR3 in amino acids: CATSRVRRGTDTQYF. CDR3 nucleotide sequence: TGTGCCACCAGCAGAGTTCGGCGAGGGACAGATACGCAGTATTTT.

The V and J genes are TRBV7-8 and TRBJ1-2; D perhaps matches TRBD1 (5 bases). CDR3 length equals 16 residues. Trimming shortened V by 2 bases and J by 6 bases, and 19 bases separated the two germline ends. CDR1 is SGHVS, CDR2 FQNEAQ, per germline. CDR3 bases: TGTGCCAGCAGCTTAAACGTGCAGGGAGGGAGGGATGGCTACACCTTC. This encodes CASSLNVQGGRDGYTF.

This clone showed up just a few times. The chain is built from TRBV27 and TRBJ2-1; 15 nucleotides agree with TRBD2. V lost 3 bases, J lost 8 bases, and 8 bases stayed unmatched. The CDR3 sequence is 17 residues long. Germline CDR1 MNHEY, CDR2 SMNVEV (reference sequence). CDR3 sequence: CASSFHGTSGRSDEQFF. DNA of the CDR3: TGTGCCAGCAGTTTCCACGGGACTAGCGGGAGGAGCGATGAGCAGTTCTTC.

The chain has TRBV9 and TRBJ2-7, with TRBD2 matching 8 bases. After removal of 5 bases from V and 7 bases from J, the junction contained 14 bases not matched to a gene. Per germline, CDR1 SGDLS and CDR2 YYNGEE. The CDR3 covers 15 residues. CDR3: CASSASGSPAREQYF. CDR3 DNA: TGTGCCAGCAGTGCAAGCGGGAGCCCCGCTAGGGAGCAGTACTTC.

The chain uses TRBV9 and TRBJ2-5; D might be TRBD1 (5 bases). CDR1 SGDLS and CDR2 YYNGEE come from the germline V gene. The CDR3 spans 15 residues. Trimming cost V 1 base and J 2 bases, with 12 bases left between them. This CDR3 reads CASSVFGAPQETQYF. CDR3 bases: TGTGCCAGCAGCGTATTTGGGGCCCCACAAGAGACCCAGTACTTC.

This clone came up many times. The CDR3 DNA follows: TGTGCCACCCCCGGACAGGGGGTTTCACCCCTCCACTTT. This encodes CATPGQGVSPLHF. The rearrangement uses TRBV7-9 and TRBJ1-6; 10 bases align to TRBD1. V was pared by 10 bases and J by 9 bases, with 6 bases of the junction left unmatched. The CDR3 is 13 residues long. Looked up from germline, CDR1 is SEHNR and CDR2 is FQNEAQ (reference sequence).

The table lists this clone with a count of one. The rearrangement uses TRBV5-6 and TRBJ2-7; 9 positions agree with TRBD1. Germline V CDR1 and CDR2: SGHDT, YYEEEE. J gave up 2 bases and V 0 bases, and 6 bases lay outside the gene matches. This CDR3 has 16 residues. The CDR3 region has the DNA TGTGCCAGCAGCTTGGTGCGGGACAGGGTTACCTACGAGCAGTACTTC. Translating it yields CASSLVRDRVTYEQYF. Based on the CDR3 plus reference TRBV5-6 and TRBJ2-7, the full variable domain is DAGVTQSPTHLIKTRGQQVTLRCSPKSGHDTVSWYQQALGQGPQFIFQYYEEEERQRGNFPDRFSGHQFPNYSSELNVNALLLGDSALYLCASSLVRDRVTYEQYFGPGTRLTVT.

The rearrangement links TRBV29-1 to TRBJ2-3; D tentatively fits TRBD1 or TRBD2 (5 bases each). Germline V gene data show CDR1 as SQVTM and CDR2 as ANQGSEA. V was shortened by 7 bases and J by 7 bases, with 12 bases between the two germline ends. There are 11 residues in the CDR3. The DNA for the CDR3 is TGCAGCGCACAGTGGGGGAATACGCAGTATTTT. Translated, it gives CSAQWGNTQYF.